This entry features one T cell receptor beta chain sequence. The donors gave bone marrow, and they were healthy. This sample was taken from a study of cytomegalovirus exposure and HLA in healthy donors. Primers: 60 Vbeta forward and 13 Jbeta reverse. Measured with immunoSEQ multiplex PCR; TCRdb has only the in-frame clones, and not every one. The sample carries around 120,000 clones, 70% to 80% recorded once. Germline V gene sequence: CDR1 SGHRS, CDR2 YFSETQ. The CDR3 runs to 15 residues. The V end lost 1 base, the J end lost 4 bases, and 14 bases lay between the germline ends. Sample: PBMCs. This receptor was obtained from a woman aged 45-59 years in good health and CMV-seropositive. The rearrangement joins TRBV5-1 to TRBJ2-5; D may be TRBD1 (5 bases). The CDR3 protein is CASSLNGQGGETQYF. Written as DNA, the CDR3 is TGCGCCAGCAGCTTGAACGGGCAGGGTGGAGAGACCCAGTACTTC. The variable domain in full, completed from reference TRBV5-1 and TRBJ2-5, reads KAGVTQTPRYLIKTRGQQVTLSCSPISGHRSVSWYQQTPGQGLQFLFEYFSETQRNKGNFPGRFSGRQFSNSRSEMNVSTLELGDSALYLCASSLNGQGGETQYFGPGTRLLVL.